The entry below gives a single T cell receptor (beta chain) sequence along with its context. Its target is not known. The assay was immunoSEQ multiplex PCR, and TCRdb's table has in-frame clones only and misses some. The data show about 13,000 clones, roughly 72% seen once. Per germline, CDR1 SGDLS and CDR2 YYNGEE. CDR3 length: 16 residues. Germline trimming cut 3 bases from V and 2 bases from J; bases unmatched to any gene: 6. The data derive from a study of a mutant IDH1 vaccine in newly diagnosed glioma. Overall study context: Treated patients, averaging roughly 44 years, were around 60% male and around 38% female.

Time point of the sample: week 47, end of study. Doses comprised 300 ug of mutant IDH1 20-mer peptide each, plus topical imiquimod. The sequence was collected from a woman in her forties with glioma. The source material was PBMCs, sampled from a glioma patient whose treatment included an IDH1 peptide vaccine. This chain links TRBV9 with TRBJ2-3, with 10 positions matching TRBD2. The CDR3 DNA reads TGTGCCAGCAGCGCCCGGACTAGCGGTACCACAGATACGCAGTATTTT. Its protein is CASSARTSGTTDTQYF.